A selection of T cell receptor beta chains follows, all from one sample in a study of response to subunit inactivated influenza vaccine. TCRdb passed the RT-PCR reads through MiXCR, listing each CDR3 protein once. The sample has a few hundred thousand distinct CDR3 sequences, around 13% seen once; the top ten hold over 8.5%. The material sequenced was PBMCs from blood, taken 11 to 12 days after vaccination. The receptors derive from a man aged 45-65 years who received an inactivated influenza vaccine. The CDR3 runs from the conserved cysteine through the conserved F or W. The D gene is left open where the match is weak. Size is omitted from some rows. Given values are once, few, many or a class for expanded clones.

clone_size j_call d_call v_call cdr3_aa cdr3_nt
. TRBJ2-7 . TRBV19 CASSIPGAYEQYF TGTGCCAGTAGTATCCCCGGCGCCTACGAGCAGTACTTC
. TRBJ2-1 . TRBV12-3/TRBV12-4 CASRNSGSSYNEQFF TGTGCCAGCAGGAATAGCGGAAGCTCCTACAATGAGCAGTTCTTC
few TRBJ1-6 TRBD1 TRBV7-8 CASSKTGIDSPLHF TGTGCCAGCAGTAAGACAGGGATTGACTCACCCCTCCACTTT
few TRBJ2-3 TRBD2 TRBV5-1 CASSLGLAGEGTDTQYF TGCGCCAGCAGCTTGGGACTAGCGGGAGAGGGAACAGATACGCAGTATTTT
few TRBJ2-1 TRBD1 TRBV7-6 CASSRDRGDEQFF TGTGCCAGCAGCCGAGACAGGGGTGATGAGCAGTTCTTC
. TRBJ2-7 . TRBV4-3 CASSPTHEQYF TGCGCCAGCAGCCCAACCCACGAGCAGTACTTC
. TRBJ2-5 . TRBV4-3 CASGQAGTTTETQYF TGCGCCAGCGGCCAAGCAGGGACCACGACAGAGACCCAGTACTTC
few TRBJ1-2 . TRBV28 CASIRQEQNYGYTF TGTGCCAGCATTCGTCAGGAGCAAAACTATGGCTACACCTTC
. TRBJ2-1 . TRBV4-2 CASSQGARGGSYSEQFF TGTGCCAGCAGCCAAGGGGCGAGGGGTGGCTCCTACAGTGAGCAGTTCTTC
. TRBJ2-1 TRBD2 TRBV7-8 CASYSGNEQFF TGTGCCAGCTATAGCGGGAATGAGCAGTTCTTC
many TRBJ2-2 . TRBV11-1 CASSLYARQATANTGELFF TGTGCCAGCAGCTTATATGCTCGACAGGCCACCGCGAACACCGGGGAGCTGTTTTTT
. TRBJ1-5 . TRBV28 CASSLLSGQFNQPQHF TGTGCCAGCAGTTTATTGTCGGGGCAGTTCAATCAGCCCCAGCATTTT
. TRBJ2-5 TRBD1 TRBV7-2 CASSRGQLETQYF TGTGCCAGCAGCCGGGGACAGTTGGAGACCCAGTACTTC
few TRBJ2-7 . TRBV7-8 CASSLGAVPSYEQYF TGTGCCAGCAGCTTAGGGGCGGTCCCCTCCTACGAGCAGTACTTC
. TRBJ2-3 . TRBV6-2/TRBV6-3 CASSYARPRDTQYF TGTGCCAGCAGTTACGCAAGACCCCGGGATACGCAGTATTTT
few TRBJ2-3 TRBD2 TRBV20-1 CSARPGTSGLTDTQYF TGCAGTGCTCGACCCGGGACTAGCGGGCTCACAGATACGCAGTATTTT
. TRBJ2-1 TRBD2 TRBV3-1 CASHPITGLAGNEQFF TGTGCCAGCCACCCAATAACCGGACTAGCGGGAAATGAGCAGTTCTTC
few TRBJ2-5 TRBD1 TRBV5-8 CASSSGQLKETQYF TGTGCCAGCAGTTCGGGACAGTTAAAAGAGACCCAGTACTTC
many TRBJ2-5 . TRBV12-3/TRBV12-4 CASSFDQAETQYF TGTGCCAGCAGTTTCGACCAAGCGGAGACCCAGTACTTC
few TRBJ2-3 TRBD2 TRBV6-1 CASKWTSGRRKDTQYF TGTGCCAGCAAGTGGACTAGCGGGAGGAGAAAAGATACGCAGTATTTT
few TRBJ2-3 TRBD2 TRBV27 CASSPRRTSFTDTQYF TGTGCCAGCAGTCCCCGGAGGACTAGTTTTACAGATACGCAGTATTTT
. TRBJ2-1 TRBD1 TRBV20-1 CSAQDRGRRSYNEQFF TGCAGTGCCCAGGACAGGGGGCGCAGGTCCTACAATGAGCAGTTCTTC
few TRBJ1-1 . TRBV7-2 CASSLDGSYTEAFF TGTGCCAGCAGCTTAGACGGCAGTTACACTGAAGCTTTCTTT
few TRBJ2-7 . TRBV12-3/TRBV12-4 CASRRTARDYEQYF TGTGCCAGCAGACGAACTGCACGGGACTACGAGCAGTACTTC
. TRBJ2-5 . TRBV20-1 CSASQGRAQYF TGCAGTGCTTCACAGGGGAGGGCCCAGTACTTC
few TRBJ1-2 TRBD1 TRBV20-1 CSARDWRGVPGQGSYYGYTF TGCAGTGCTAGAGATTGGAGGGGCGTACCGGGACAGGGCTCCTACTATGGCTACACCTTC
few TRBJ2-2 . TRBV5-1 CASSVGAGHTGELFF TGCGCCAGCTCGGTGGGGGCAGGGCACACCGGGGAGCTGTTTTTT
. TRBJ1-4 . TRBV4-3 CASSQVATNEKLFF TGCGCCAGCAGCCAAGTTGCAACTAATGAAAAACTGTTTTTT
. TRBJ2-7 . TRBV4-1 CASSQEENGGYEQYF TGCGCCAGCAGCCAAGAAGAAAACGGGGGATACGAGCAGTACTTC
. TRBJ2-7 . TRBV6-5 CASSYSGEMVDEQYF TGTGCCAGCAGTTACTCTGGGGAGATGGTCGACGAGCAGTACTTC
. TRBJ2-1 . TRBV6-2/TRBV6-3 CASSNDRRSNGEQFF TGTGCCAGCAGCAATGACAGGAGATCTAACGGTGAGCAGTTCTTC
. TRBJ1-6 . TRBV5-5 CASSLGVGRSPLHF TGTGCCAGCAGCTTGGGGGTGGGACGATCACCCCTCCACTTT
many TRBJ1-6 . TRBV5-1 CASSLEMASYNSPLHF TGCGCCAGCAGCTTGGAAATGGCCTCCTATAATTCACCCCTCCACTTT
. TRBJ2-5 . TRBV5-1 CASSLVDRYQETQYF TGCGCCAGCAGCTTGGTCGATAGGTACCAAGAGACCCAGTACTTC
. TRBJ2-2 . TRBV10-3 CAISDMLVDTGELFF TGTGCCATCAGTGACATGCTAGTGGACACCGGGGAGCTGTTTTTT
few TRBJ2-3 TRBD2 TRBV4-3 CASSTSSLAGVIDTQYF TGCGCCAGCAGCACTTCTTCACTAGCGGGAGTAATAGATACGCAGTATTTT
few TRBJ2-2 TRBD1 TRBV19 CASRIGQGRTGELFF TGTGCCAGCAGGATCGGACAGGGGAGGACCGGGGAGCTGTTTTTT
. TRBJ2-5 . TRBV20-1 CCARDVRFIAGAKLQETQYF TGCTGTGCTAGAGATGTGAGATTTATAGCAGGGGCCAAACTCCAAGAGACCCAGTACTTC
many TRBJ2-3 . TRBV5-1 CASSSPLAEITDTQYF TGCGCCAGCAGCTCTCCATTAGCGGAGATCACAGATACGCAGTATTTT
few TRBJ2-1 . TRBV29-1 CSADSSYNEQFF TGCAGCGCCGACAGCTCCTACAATGAGCAGTTCTTC
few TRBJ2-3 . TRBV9 CASSVEGTSTDTQYF TGTGCCAGCAGCGTAGAAGGGACTAGCACAGATACGCAGTATTTT
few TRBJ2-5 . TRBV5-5 CASSLGTHPETQYF TGTGCCAGCAGCCTAGGGACCCACCCAGAGACCCAGTACTTC
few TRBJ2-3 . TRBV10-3 CAIMGGLYTDTQYF TGTGCCATCATGGGCGGGCTATACACAGATACGCAGTATTTT
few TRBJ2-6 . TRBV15 CATSKYREPGANVLTF TGTGCCACCAGCAAATACAGGGAACCTGGGGCCAACGTCCTGACTTTC
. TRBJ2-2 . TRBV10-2 CASTPSRGTGELFF TGCGCCAGCACCCCATCGAGAGGGACCGGGGAGCTGTTTTTT
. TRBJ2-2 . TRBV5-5 CASSSLLRGPQGELFF TGTGCCAGCAGCTCCCTTCTGCGGGGGCCCCAGGGGGAGCTGTTTTTT
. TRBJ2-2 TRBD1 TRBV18 CASSPPMRQGSGELFF TGTGCCAGCTCACCACCGATGAGACAGGGGTCCGGGGAGCTGTTTTTT
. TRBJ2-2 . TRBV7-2 CASSVRGWELFF TGTGCCAGCAGCGTCAGGGGCTGGGAGCTGTTTTTT
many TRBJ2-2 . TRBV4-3 CASSQVRGVTGELFF TGCGCCAGCAGCCAAGTGAGGGGAGTCACCGGGGAGCTGTTTTTT